A single sample gave rise to the 22 T cell receptor beta chains below, sequenced in a study of T cells in women clearing cervical HPV infection. The data were produced by immunoSEQ multiplex PCR, yet TCRdb's version contains in-frame clones alone and is incomplete. Reported are more than 11,000 clones; the ten largest clones contain around 20%. The sample comprised blood buffy coat. The receptor set was obtained from a woman between 18 and 70 years old with a cervical HPV16 infection that either progressed to CIN3+ or cleared (not recorded which).

Remarks on this clone: Read data end 3 residues before the CDR3 end; the end is taken from the germline J gene. The chain recombines TRBV6-2 or TRBV6-3 with TRBJ1-4; D ambiguous. The CDR3 is made up of 12 amino acids. Germline CDR1 MNHEY, CDR2 SVGEGT. CDR3 bases read: TGTGCCAGCAGTCGAGCCGATTCACCA. The encoded protein is CASSRADSP. In full, the CDR3 is CASSRADSPLFF.

With regard to this clone: The CDR3 end falls 3 residues outside the read, so it is completed with the germline J gene. The rearrangement links TRBV30 to TRBJ1-4; D not certain. This CDR3 has 13 amino acids. Germline V gene data show CDR1 as GTSNPN and CDR2 as SVGIG (reference sequence). The V end was cut by 1 base, the J end by 4 bases, with 7 bases between. The CDR3 protein is CAWSEGGNEKLFF. CDR3 DNA (partial): TGTGCCTGGAGTGAAGGTGGTAATGAAAAA.

A remark on this clone: Sequencing ends 3 residues short of the CDR3 end; the germline J gene provides the rest. The chain uses TRBV20-1 and TRBJ1-4; D uncertain. The ends were cut back, 6 bases at V and 8 bases at J, with 16 bases in the middle. The length of the CDR3 is 13 residues. Germline CDR1 reads DFQATT; CDR2 reads SNEGSKA (reference sequence). Partial CDR3 DNA: TGCAGTGCCCAAGGCCTTCCGGGGGAAAAA. It is translated as CSAQGLPGEK. The full CDR3 protein is CSAQGLPGEKLFF.

Details on this clone: The sequence runs out 3 residues before the end of the CDR3; the remainder is reconstructed from the germline J gene. The rearrangement uses TRBV20-1 and TRBJ1-6; D not certain. The CDR3 runs 12 residues. The V end was cut by 2 bases, the J end by 9 bases, with 8 bases between. Germline V gives CDR1 DFQATT, CDR2 SNEGSKA (reference sequence). Partial CDR3 DNA: TGCAGTGCTAGACCCCAGAGTTCACCC. The encoded protein is CSARPQSSP. The entire CDR3 sequence reads CSARPQSSPLHF.

Details on this clone: One end of the junction does not line up with germline, which may come from a read error. This specimen includes other DNA sequences encoding the same CDR3. The CDR3 is CASSSGGNQYF. The part of the CDR3 DNA that was read is TGTGCTAGCAGCTCCGGGGGAAAT. The chain joins TRBV7-7 to TRBJ2-4; a weak D match, TRBD2 (6 bases). From the germline J gene comes the end of the CDR3, since the read stops 3 residues before it. Germline loops: CDR1 SSHAT, CDR2 FNYEAQ (reference sequence). CDR3 length: 11 amino acids.

Comment on this clone: Read sequence stops 3 residues before the CDR3 end, and the germline J gene provides the missing end. The chain uses TRBV5-1 and TRBJ2-7; 10 positions match TRBD2. This CDR3 comprises 14 residues. Germline CDR1 is SGHRS and CDR2 is YFSETQ. Unmatched junction bases numbered 3, after V lost 1 base and J lost 5 bases. The CDR3 bases that were read are TGCGCCAGCAGCTTGAGGCTAGCGGGGGACGAG. It translates to CASSLRLAGDE. The whole CDR3 is CASSLRLAGDEQYF.

About this clone: The DNA ends 3 residues before the CDR3 does, and the rest of the CDR3 is filled in from the germline J gene. The chain couples TRBV7-2 to TRBJ1-1; D remains ambiguous. V was trimmed by 5 bases and J by 5 bases, leaving 18 bases between them. The CDR3 runs to 15 residues. CDR1 and CDR2 (germline): SGHTA, FQGNSA. The covered CDR3 bases are TGTGCCAGCAGCCTACGCAGCGGTTCGGGAACTGAA. This translates into CASSLRSGSGTE. The full CDR3 is CASSLRSGSGTEAFF.

In regard to this clone: With the read ending 3 residues before the CDR3 end, the germline J gene is used to fill in that end. The chain has TRBV7-9 and TRBJ1-1; D gene ambiguous. This CDR3 has 14 residues. V lost 1 base, J lost 3 bases, and 9 bases lay in between. CDR1 and CDR2 (germline): SEHNR, FQNEAQ (reference sequence). The CDR3 sequence is CASSLGGRDTEAFF. The DNA read from the CDR3 is TGTGCCAGCAGCTTAGGTGGGCGAGACACTGAA.

Points on this clone: The read ends 3 residues early relative to the CDR3; the germline J gene fills the gap. The V and J genes are TRBV20-1 and TRBJ1-4; TRBD1 agrees at 8 bases. This CDR3 contains 16 residues. The germline V gene has CDR1 DFQATT and CDR2 SNEGSKA (reference sequence). J lost 6 bases, V lost 1 base, and 10 bases had no gene match. Partial CDR3 DNA: TGCAGTGCTAGAGCCCCTGGGGCAGGGGGCTATGAAAAA. It specifies CSARAPGAGGYEK. From start to end, the CDR3 is CSARAPGAGGYEKLFF.

Comment on this clone: The read ends 3 residues before the CDR3 terminus; that terminus is restored from the germline J gene. The V call is TRBV18, the J call TRBJ2-4, with D uncertain. CDR1 KGHSH and CDR2 LQKENI come from the germline V gene. This CDR3 has 14 amino acids. CDR3 DNA (partial): TGTGCCAGCTCACCAAGAGGTCAGAACTATGGT. Residues: CASSPRGQNYG. The complete CDR3 reads CASSPRGQNYGQYF.

With respect to this clone: The read ends 3 residues early relative to the CDR3; the germline J gene fills the gap. The same CDR3 can be traced to other DNA sequences in this sample. This chain uses TRBV7-9 with TRBJ1-3; tentatively, D is TRBD1 (6 bases). Germline loops: CDR1 SEHNR, CDR2 FQNEAQ (reference sequence). Between the trimmed V and J ends, which lost 5 bases and 6 bases, there was a span of 17 bases. The CDR3 totals 15 residues. The CDR3 spells CASSGTRGGENTIYF. Incomplete CDR3 DNA: TGTGCCAGCAGCGGCACTAGGGGGGGTGAAAACACC. Drawing the rest from reference TRBV7-9 and TRBJ1-3, the complete variable domain is DTGVSQNPRHKITKRGQNVTFRCDPISEHNRLYWYRQTLGQGPEFLTYFQNEAQLEKSRLLSDRFSAERPKGSFSTLEIQRTEQGDSAMYLCASSGTRGGENTIYFGEGSWLTVV.

On this clone: The CDR3 extends 3 residues past the end of the read, so its final part is completed from the germline J gene. The rearrangement uses TRBV13 and TRBJ2-5, with 8 bases lining up with TRBD1. The V gene's germline CDR1 is PRHDT and CDR2 FYEKMQ (reference sequence). The CDR3 is made up of 18 amino acids. With V trimmed by 5 bases and J by 0 bases, 14 bases remained unmatched. CDR3 DNA (partial): TGTGCCAGCAGCCTCCGCCACCCGACAGGGGCTTACCAAGAGACC. It is translated as CASSLRHPTGAYQET. The entire CDR3 protein reads CASSLRHPTGAYQETQYF.

In the case of this clone: Read data end 3 residues before the CDR3 end; the end is taken from the germline J gene. This chain connects TRBV28 to TRBJ1-4; D gene uncertain. Germline CDR1 MDHEN, CDR2 SYDVKM. V was cut by 9 bases and J by 10 bases, with 12 bases left in between. This CDR3 spans 11 amino acids. Partial CDR3 DNA: TGTGCCAGTTTAGTTGAGGGAAAA. It translates to CASLVEGK. The CDR3 in its entirety is CASLVEGKLFF.

As regards this clone: The CDR3 end falls 3 residues outside the read, so it is completed with the germline J gene. The chain links TRBV5-1 to TRBJ2-1; D is possibly TRBD2 (6 bases). Per germline, CDR1 SGHRS and CDR2 YFSETQ. V was cut by 4 bases and J by 2 bases, with 22 bases left in between. There are 18 residues in the CDR3. The sequenced CDR3 bases are TGCGCCAGCAGCACGAGGATGGCGGGGACTCTTACCTACAATGAG. It yields the protein CASSTRMAGTLTYNE. The whole CDR3 protein is CASSTRMAGTLTYNEQFF. Variable domain in full (rest from reference TRBV5-1 and TRBJ2-1): KAGVTQTPRYLIKTRGQQVTLSCSPISGHRSVSWYQQTPGQGLQFLFEYFSETQRNKGNFPGRFSGRQFSNSRSEMNVSTLELGDSALYLCASSTRMAGTLTYNEQFFGPGTRLTVL.

Concerning this clone: The CDR3 end is not reached by the read, which stops 3 residues before it; the germline J gene fills it in. The chain links TRBV5-5 to TRBJ2-3; no clear D. CDR1 and CDR2 from the germline V gene are SGHKS and YYEKEE (reference sequence). There are 14 residues in the CDR3. Trimming shortened V by 3 bases and J by 4 bases, and 12 bases separated the two germline ends. The sequenced part of the CDR3 DNA is TGTGCCAGCAGCTCCTCTTTATGGCCAGATACG. Translation: CASSSSLWPDT. The entire CDR3 protein is CASSSSLWPDTQYF.

As to this clone: The read terminates 3 residues before the CDR3 end, so the remaining end is supplied by the germline J gene. The chain is built from TRBV30 and TRBJ2-4; 13 positions match TRBD2. From germline, CDR1 is GTSNPN and CDR2 SVGIG (reference sequence). CDR3 length: 17 residues. CDR3 loop: CAQTATSGGSVGETQYF. The CDR3 bases that were read are TGTGCCCAAACGGCGACTAGCGGGGGGTCGGTTGGAGAGACT.

With respect to this clone: The read is 3 residues too short to cover the CDR3 end, so that end is filled in from the germline J gene. The chain recombines TRBV30 with TRBJ1-2; TRBD1 matches 10 bases. CDR1 is GTSNPN, CDR2 SVGIG, per germline (reference sequence). The CDR3 consists of 15 residues. The CDR3: CAWSVTGGTYNDYTF. CDR3 DNA (partial): TGTGCCTGGAGTGTGACAGGGGGCACCTACAATGAC.

Comment on this clone: The read terminates 3 residues before the CDR3 end, so the remaining end is supplied by the germline J gene. The V call is TRBV5-4, the J call TRBJ1-2; 9 nucleotides agree with TRBD1. This CDR3 comprises 15 residues. Germline values: CDR1 SGHNT, CDR2 YYREEE (reference sequence). The CDR3 bases that were read are TGTGCCAGCAATGGACAGGGGTTAAATCATGGAGGC. It is translated as CASNGQGLNHGG. The complete CDR3 reads CASNGQGLNHGGYTF.

With respect to this clone: The CDR3 end lies 3 residues beyond the end of the read and is filled in from the germline J gene. This sequence joins TRBV3-1 (or the pseudogene TRBV3-2) and TRBJ2-3; TRBD2 matches 8 bases. With V trimmed by 3 bases and J by 2 bases, 7 bases remained unmatched. This CDR3 comprises 16 residues. Germline assignment: CDR1 LGHDT and CDR2 YNNKEL (reference sequence). CDR3 sequence: CASSQARGAPTDTQYF. Incomplete CDR3 DNA: TGTGCCAGCAGCCAGGCGCGGGGGGCCCCCACAGATACG.

Comments on this clone: The read falls 3 residues short of the CDR3 end, and the missing part is taken from the germline J gene. The gene calls are TRBV30 and TRBJ2-6, with a possible D match to TRBD1 (7 bases). Trimming left V 3 bases short and J 0 bases short, with 9 bases between. This CDR3 contains 15 residues. Per germline, CDR1 GTSNPN and CDR2 SVGIG (reference sequence). This CDR3 is CAWSQGGSGANVLTF. The sequenced part of the CDR3 DNA is TGTGCCTGGAGCCAGGGGGGCTCTGGGGCCAACGTC.

On this clone itself: The read ends 3 residues shy of where the CDR3 ends; the end is completed using the germline J gene. The rearrangement uses TRBV20-1 and TRBJ2-1; D tentatively fits TRBD1 or TRBD2 (7 bases each). Germline V CDR1 and CDR2: DFQATT, SNEGSKA (reference sequence). V lost 5 bases to trimming and J lost 8 bases, with 13 bases between them. The CDR3 is 12 residues long. This chain's CDR3 is CSAVRGRDEQFF. The DNA read from the CDR3 is TGCAGTGCTGTCAGGGGGAGGGATGAG.

This clone ranks as medium-sized in terms of frequency. Coverage ceases 3 residues before the CDR3 finishes, and the germline J gene fills in the end. The chain links TRBV7-6 to TRBJ2-1, with 8 nucleotides matching TRBD2. The germline V gene encodes CDR1 SGHVS and CDR2 FNYEAQ. With 0 bases clipped from V and 6 bases from J, the junction kept 4 bases outside the gene matches. The length of the CDR3 is 15 residues. CDR3 sequence reads: CASSLALADSNEQFF. The DNA read from the CDR3 is TGTGCCAGCAGCTTAGCACTAGCGGATTCCAATGAG.